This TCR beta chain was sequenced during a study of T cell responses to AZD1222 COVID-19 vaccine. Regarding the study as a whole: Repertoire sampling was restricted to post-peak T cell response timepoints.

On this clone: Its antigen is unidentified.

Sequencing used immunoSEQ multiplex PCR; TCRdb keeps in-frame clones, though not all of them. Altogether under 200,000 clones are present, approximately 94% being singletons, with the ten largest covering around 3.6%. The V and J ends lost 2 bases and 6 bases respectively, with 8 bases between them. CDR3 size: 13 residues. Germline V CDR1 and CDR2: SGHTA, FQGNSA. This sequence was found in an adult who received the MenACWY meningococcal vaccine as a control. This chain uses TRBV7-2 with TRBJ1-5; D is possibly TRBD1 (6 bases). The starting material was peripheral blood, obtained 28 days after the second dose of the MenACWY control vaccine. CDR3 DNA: TGTGCCAGCAGCTTATCAGGGGTTCAGCCCCAGCATTTT. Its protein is CASSLSGVQPQHF.